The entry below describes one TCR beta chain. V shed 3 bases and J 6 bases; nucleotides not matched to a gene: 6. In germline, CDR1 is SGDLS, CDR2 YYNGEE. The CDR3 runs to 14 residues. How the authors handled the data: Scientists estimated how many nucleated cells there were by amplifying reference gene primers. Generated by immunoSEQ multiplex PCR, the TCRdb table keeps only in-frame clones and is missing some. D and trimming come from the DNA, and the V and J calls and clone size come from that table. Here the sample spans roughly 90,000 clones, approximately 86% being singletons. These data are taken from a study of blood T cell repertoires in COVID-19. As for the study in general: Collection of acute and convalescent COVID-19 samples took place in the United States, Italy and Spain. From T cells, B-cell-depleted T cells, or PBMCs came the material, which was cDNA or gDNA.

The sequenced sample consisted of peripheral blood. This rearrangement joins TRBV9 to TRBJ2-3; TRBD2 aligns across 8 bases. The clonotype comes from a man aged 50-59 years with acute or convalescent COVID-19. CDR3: CASSAGTRGDTQYF. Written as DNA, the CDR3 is TGTGCCAGCAGCGCTGGGACTAGAGGCGATACGCAGTATTTT.